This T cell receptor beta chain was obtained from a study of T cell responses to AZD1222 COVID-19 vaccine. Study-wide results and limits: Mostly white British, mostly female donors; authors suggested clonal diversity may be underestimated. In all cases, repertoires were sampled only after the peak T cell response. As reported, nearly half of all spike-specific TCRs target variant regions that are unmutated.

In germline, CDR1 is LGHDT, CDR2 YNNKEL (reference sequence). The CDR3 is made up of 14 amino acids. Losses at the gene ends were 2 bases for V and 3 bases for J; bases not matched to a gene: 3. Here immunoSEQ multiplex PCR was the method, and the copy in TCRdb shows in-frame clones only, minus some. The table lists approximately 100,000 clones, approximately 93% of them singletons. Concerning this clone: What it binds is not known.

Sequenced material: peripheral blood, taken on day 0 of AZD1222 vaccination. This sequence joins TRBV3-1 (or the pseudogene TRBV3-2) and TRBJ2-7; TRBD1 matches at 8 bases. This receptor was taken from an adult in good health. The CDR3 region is CASSQSGTGYEQYF. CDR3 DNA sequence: TGTGCCAGCAGCCAATCCGGGACAGGCTACGAGCAGTACTTC.